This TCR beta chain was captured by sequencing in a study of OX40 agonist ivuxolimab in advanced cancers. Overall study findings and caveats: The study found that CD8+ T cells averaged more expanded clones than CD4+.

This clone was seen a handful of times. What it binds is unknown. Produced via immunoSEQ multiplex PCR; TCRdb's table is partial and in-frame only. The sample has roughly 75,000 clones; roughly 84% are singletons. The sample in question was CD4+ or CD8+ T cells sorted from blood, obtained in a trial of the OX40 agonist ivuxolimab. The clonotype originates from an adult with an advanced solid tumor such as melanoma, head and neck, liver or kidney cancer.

In DNA, the CDR3 is TGTGCCAGCAGCTTCGGTGGTTTTAGCACAGATACGCAGTATTTT. This gives the protein CASSFGGFSTDTQYF. The chain uses TRBV7-9 and TRBJ2-3; D ambiguous. Germline CDR1 reads SEHNR; CDR2 reads FQNEAQ (reference sequence). This CDR3 contains 15 residues. Trimming removed 3 bases from V and 0 bases from J, with 10 bases in between.